This T cell receptor beta chain was sequenced during a study of cytomegalovirus exposure and HLA in healthy donors. Comment on this clone: Its antigen is unidentified.

PCR amplification relied on 60 Vbeta primers (plus 13 Jbeta primers). Clones were sequenced by immunoSEQ multiplex PCR, and TCRdb holds only the in-frame ones, with some missing. The sample carries 200,000 or so clones, about 81% recorded once. Findings and caveats of the study: Across donors, presence/absence analyses took sequencing depth to be roughly uniform.

CDR1 and CDR2 from the germline V gene are SGHVS and FNYEAQ. V lost 2 bases and J 0 bases, leaving 6 bases between the germline ends. This CDR3 has 14 residues. This sequence was found in a woman in her late teens or twenties in good health and CMV-seropositive. The chain joins TRBV7-6 to TRBJ2-3; D is unclear. Source material: PBMCs. The CDR3 nucleotides read TGTGCCAGCAGCTTACTACCCAGCACAGATACGCAGTATTTT. It codes for CASSLLPSTDTQYF.